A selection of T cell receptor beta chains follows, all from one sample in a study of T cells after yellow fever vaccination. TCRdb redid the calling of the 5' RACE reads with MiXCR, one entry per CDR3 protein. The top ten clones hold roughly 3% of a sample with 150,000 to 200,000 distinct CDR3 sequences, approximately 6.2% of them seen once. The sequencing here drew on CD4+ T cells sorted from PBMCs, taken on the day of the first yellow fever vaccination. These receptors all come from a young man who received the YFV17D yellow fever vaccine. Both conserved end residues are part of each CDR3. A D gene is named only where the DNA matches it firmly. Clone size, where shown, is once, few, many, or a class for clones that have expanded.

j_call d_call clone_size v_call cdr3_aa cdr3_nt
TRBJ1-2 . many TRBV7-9 CASSLPTDGYTF TGTGCCAGCAGCTTACCGACAGATGGCTACACCTTC
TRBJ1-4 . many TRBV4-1 CASSQDGRAGATNEKLFF TGCGCCAGCAGCCAAGATGGCAGGGCGGGTGCAACTAATGAAAAACTGTTTTTT
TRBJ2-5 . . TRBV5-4 CASTRREGQETQYF TGTGCCAGCACCCGTCGCGAAGGGCAAGAGACCCAGTACTTC
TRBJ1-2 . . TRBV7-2 CASSLAVGVSYGYTF TGTGCCAGCAGCTTAGCGGTGGGGGTCAGCTATGGCTACACCTTC
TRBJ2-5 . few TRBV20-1 CSALGTRKTQYF TGCAGTGCTCTCGGGACGCGAAAGACCCAGTACTTC
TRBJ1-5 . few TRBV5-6 CASSRREEGNQPQHF TGTGCCAGCAGCCGGCGGGAGGAAGGCAATCAGCCCCAGCATTTT
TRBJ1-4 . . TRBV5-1 CASSHRGTVEKLFF TGCGCCAGCAGCCACCGCGGAACCGTTGAAAAACTGTTTTTT
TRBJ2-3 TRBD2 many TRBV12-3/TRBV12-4 CASSRALAGRTDTQYF TGTGCCAGCAGCCGAGCACTAGCGGGGAGGACAGATACGCAGTATTTT
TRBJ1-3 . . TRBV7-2 CASSLAPGTGNTIYF TGTGCCAGCAGCTTAGCTCCAGGGACTGGAAACACCATATATTTT
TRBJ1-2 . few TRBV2 CASSENAGTNYGYTF TGTGCCAGCAGTGAAAATGCCGGGACTAACTATGGCTACACCTTC
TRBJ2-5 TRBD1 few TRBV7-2 CASSRGQDWETQYF TGTGCCAGCAGCCGGGGACAGGACTGGGAGACCCAGTACTTC
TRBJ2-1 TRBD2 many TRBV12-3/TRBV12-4 CASTLPGTSGNEQFF TGTGCCAGCACCCTCCCCGGGACTAGCGGCAATGAGCAGTTCTTC
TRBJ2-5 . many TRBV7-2 CASSEQETQYF TGTGCCAGCAGCGAACAAGAGACCCAGTACTTC
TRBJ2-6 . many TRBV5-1 CASSLTLLAGANVLTF TGCGCCAGCAGCTTGACACTTTTGGCTGGGGCCAACGTCCTGACTTTC
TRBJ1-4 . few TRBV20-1 CSASMFATNEKLFF TGCAGTGCTAGTATGTTTGCAACTAATGAAAAACTGTTTTTT
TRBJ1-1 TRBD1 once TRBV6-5 CASSYQQGRTEAFF TGTGCCAGCAGTTACCAACAGGGGCGCACTGAAGCTTTCTTT
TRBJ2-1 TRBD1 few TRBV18 CASSRGTAIFREQFF TGTGCCAGCTCACGGGGGACAGCTATATTTCGTGAGCAGTTCTTC
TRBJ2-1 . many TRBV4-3 CASSQDLGLGGFF TGCGCCAGCAGCCAAGATTTGGGGCTAGGGGGGTTCTTC
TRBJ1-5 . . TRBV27 CASSLLAVGLNQPQHF TGTGCCAGCAGTTTACTGGCCGTAGGGCTTAATCAGCCCCAGCATTTT
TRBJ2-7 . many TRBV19 CASSPALASYEQYF TGTGCCAGTAGTCCAGCGCTGGCCTCCTACGAGCAGTACTTC
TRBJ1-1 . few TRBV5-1 CASSLARAENTEAFF TGCGCCAGCAGCTTGGCCCGGGCAGAGAACACTGAAGCTTTCTTT
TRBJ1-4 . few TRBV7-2 CASARGRVAEKLFF TGTGCCAGCGCAAGGGGGAGGGTGGCTGAAAAACTGTTTTTT
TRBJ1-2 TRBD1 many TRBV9 CASSPSGQTNYGYTF TGTGCCAGCAGCCCTTCGGGACAGACGAACTATGGCTACACCTTC
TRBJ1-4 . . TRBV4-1 CASRINPQEKKYEKLFF TGCGCCAGCAGAATAAACCCACAAGAAAAAAAGTATGAAAAACTGTTTTTT
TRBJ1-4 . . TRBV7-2 CASTQWRGAEKLFF TGTGCCAGCACCCAATGGAGGGGGGCTGAAAAACTGTTTTTT
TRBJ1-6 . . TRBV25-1 CASSAGGASPLHF TGTGCCAGCAGTGCTGGGGGGGCTTCACCCCTCCACTTT
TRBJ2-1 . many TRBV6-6 CATGNEQFF TGTGCCACGGGCAATGAGCAGTTCTTC
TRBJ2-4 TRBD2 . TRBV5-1 CASSLGGGRTKNIQYF TGCGCCAGCAGCTTGGGCGGGGGTAGGACCAAAAACATTCAGTACTTC
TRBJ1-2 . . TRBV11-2 CASSLQGASHGYTF TGTGCCAGCAGCTTACAGGGTGCTTCGCATGGCTACACCTTC
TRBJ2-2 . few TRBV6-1 CASSEPGENTGELFF TGTGCCAGCAGTGAACCAGGAGAGAACACCGGGGAGCTGTTTTTT
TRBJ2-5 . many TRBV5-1 CASSDQGGQETQYF TGCGCCAGCAGCGATCAGGGGGGCCAAGAGACCCAGTACTTC
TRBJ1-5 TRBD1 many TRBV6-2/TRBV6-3 CASKRTGEFGQPQHF TGTGCCAGCAAAAGGACAGGGGAATTTGGTCAGCCCCAGCATTTT
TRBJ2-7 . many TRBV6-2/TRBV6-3 CASSYPGPRPYEQYF TGTGCCAGCAGTTACCCCGGACCGCGCCCCTACGAGCAGTACTTC
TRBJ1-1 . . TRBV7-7 CASSLDDLNTEAFF TGTGCCAGCAGCTTAGACGATCTTAACACTGAAGCTTTCTTT
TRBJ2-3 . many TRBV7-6 CASSSGPRTDTQYF TGTGCCAGCAGCTCGGGACCACGCACAGATACGCAGTATTTT
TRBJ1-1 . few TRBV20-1 CSASQRIRTEAFF TGCAGTGCTAGTCAGCGGATTCGCACTGAAGCTTTCTTT